This TCR beta chain was found in a study of neoadjuvant anti-PD-1 for oral cavity cancer. Study-wide results and caveats: Higher pretreatment Treg/Th17 ratios tracked higher pretreatment blood clonality. Expansion of preexisting intratumoral clones was suggested to aid response.

As concerns this clone: The antigen is not known.

Germline CDR1 reads MDHEN; CDR2 reads SYDVKM. With V trimmed by 5 bases and J by 4 bases, 11 bases remained unmatched. This CDR3 contains 16 residues. Time point indicated: after neoadjuvant nivolumab, at surgical resection. Tumor libraries mostly used roughly 4.8 ug genomic DNA, two replicates each. Sequenced by immunoSEQ multiplex PCR; TCRdb stores in-frame clones only, minus some. The data contain tens of thousands of clones, around 45% of them singletons. The chain carries TRBV28 and TRBJ2-1, with TRBD2 matching 7 bases. The material was tumor tissue, obtained after nivolumab (anti-PD-1) treatment. This sequence originates from a person aged 40 to 85 with oral cavity squamous cell carcinoma. CDR3 amino acids: CASSPFTGGNYNEQFF. CDR3 bases: TGTGCCAGCAGTCCCTTCACGGGGGGAAATTACAATGAGCAGTTCTTC.